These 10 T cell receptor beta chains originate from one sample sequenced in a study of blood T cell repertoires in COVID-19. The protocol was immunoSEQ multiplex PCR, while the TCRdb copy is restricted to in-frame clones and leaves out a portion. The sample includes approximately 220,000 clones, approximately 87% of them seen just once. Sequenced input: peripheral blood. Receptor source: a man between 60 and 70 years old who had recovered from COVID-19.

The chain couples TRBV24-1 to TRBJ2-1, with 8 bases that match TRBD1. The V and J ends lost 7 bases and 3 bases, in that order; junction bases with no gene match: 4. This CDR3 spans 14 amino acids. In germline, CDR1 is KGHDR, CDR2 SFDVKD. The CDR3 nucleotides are TGTGCCACCAGCCCTACAGGGGGCTACAATGAGCAGTTCTTC. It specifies CATSPTGGYNEQFF.

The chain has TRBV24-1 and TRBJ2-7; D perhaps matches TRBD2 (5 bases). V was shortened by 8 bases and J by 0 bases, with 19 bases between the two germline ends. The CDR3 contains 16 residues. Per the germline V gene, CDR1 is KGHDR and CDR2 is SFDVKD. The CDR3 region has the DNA TGTGCCACCAATAAAGCGGTCGCCCCGAGCTCCTACGAGCAGTACTTC. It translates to CATNKAVAPSSYEQYF.

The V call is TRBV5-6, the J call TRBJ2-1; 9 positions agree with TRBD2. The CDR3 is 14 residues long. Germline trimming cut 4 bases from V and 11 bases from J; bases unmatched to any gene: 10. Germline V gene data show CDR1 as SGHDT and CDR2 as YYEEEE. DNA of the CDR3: TGTGCCAGCAGCGTGGGACTAGCAATGAGAAAGCAGTTCTTC. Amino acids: CASSVGLAMRKQFF.

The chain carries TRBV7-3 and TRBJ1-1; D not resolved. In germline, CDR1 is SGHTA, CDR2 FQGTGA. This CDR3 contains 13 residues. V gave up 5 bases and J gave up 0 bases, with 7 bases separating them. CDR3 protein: CASSRSMNTEAFF. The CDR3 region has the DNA TGTGCCAGCAGCCGAAGCATGAACACTGAAGCTTTCTTT.

CDR3 amino acids: CASSDPGTYNEQFF. CDR3 in DNA: TGTGCCAGCAGTGACCCGGGAACCTACAATGAGCAGTTCTTC. This chain uses TRBV6-4 with TRBJ2-1; maybe TRBD2 (5 bases). From germline, CDR1 is MRHNA and CDR2 SNTAGT. The CDR3 covers 14 residues. Trimming cost V 2 bases and J 2 bases, with 7 bases left between them.

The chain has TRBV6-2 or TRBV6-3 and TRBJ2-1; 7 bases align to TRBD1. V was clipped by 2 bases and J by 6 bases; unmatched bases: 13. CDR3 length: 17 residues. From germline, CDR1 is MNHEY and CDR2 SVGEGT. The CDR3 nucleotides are TGTGCCAGCAGTTACGCCTACCGGGACAGAGAATTCAATGAGCAGTTCTTC. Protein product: CASSYAYRDREFNEQFF.

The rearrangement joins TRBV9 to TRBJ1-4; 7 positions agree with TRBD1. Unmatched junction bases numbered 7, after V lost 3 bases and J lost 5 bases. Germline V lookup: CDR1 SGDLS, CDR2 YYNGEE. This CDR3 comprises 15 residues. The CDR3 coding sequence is TGTGCCAGCAGCGACTCCAGGGGGTCGAATGAAAAACTGTTTTTT. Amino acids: CASSDSRGSNEKLFF.

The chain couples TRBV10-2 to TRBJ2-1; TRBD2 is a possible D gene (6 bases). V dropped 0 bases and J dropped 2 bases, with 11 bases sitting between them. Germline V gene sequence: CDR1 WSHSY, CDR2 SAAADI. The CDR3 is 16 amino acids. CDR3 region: CASSESDSGAYNEQFF. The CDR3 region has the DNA TGCGCCAGCAGTGAGTCGGATAGCGGAGCCTACAATGAGCAGTTCTTC.

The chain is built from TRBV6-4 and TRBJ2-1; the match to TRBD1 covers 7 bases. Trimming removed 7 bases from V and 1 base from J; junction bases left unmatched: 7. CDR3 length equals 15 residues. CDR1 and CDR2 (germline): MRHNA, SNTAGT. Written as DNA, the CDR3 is TGTGCCAGCATTCTCCCCAGGGGGTCCTACAATGAGCAGTTCTTC. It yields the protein CASILPRGSYNEQFF.

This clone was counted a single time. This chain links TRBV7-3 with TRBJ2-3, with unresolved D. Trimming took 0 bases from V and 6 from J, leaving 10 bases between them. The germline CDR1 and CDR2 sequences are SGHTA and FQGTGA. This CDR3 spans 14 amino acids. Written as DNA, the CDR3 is TGTGCCAGCAGCTTAACGAATCACGAGGATACGCAGTATTTT. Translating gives CASSLTNHEDTQYF.